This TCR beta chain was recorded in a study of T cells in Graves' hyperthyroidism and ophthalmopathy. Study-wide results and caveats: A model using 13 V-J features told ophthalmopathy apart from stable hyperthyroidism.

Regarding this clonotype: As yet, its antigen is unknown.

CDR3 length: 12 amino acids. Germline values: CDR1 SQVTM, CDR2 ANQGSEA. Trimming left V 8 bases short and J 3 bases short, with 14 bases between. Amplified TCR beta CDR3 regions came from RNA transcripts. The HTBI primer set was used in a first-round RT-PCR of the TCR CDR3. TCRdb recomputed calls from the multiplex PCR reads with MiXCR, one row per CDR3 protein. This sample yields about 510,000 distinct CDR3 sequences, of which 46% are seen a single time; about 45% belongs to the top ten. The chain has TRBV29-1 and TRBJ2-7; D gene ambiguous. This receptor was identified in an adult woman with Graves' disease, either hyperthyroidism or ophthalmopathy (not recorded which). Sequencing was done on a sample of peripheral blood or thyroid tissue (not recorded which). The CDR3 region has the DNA TGCAGCCCAGAGGTGATGATCTACGAGCAGTACTTC. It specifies CSPEVMIYEQYF.